This T cell receptor beta chain is drawn from a study of post-analysis software for immune sequencing data. Study context: Courses of disease covered relapsing-remitting, secondary progressive and progressive-relapsing multiple sclerosis.

Researchers reported that TCR beta cDNA libraries carried unique molecular identifiers. Between roughly 1 and 10 million T cells gave rise to 500,000 to 650,000 cDNA molecules. MiXCR was run by TCRdb on the PCR reads, yielding one entry per CDR3 protein. Counted here are about 200,000 distinct CDR3 sequences, approximately 28% occurring once; the ten biggest clones make up 3% to 3.5%. As to this clonotype: The antigen is undetermined.

CDR1 and CDR2 (germline): DFQATT, SNEGSKA (reference sequence). CDR3 size: 11 residues. Whole-study findings and limits: Analysis by F measure revealed that same-batch samples clustered strongly together. About five TRBV segments occurring more often in patients than controls included TRBV5-6, TRBV5-1 and TRBV20-1. Among multiple sclerosis patients, normalized Chao1 diversity was significantly below that of controls.

Sequencing was performed on blood. The V call is TRBV20-1, the J call TRBJ2-1; D is ambiguous. The J call may be incorrect, as the DNA end agrees better with TRBJ2-7. This receptor was obtained from a girl under 18 with multiple sclerosis. Here the CDR3 DNA reads TGCAGTCCGCGCTCCTACAATGAGCAGTACTTC. Amino acid sequence: CSPRSYNEQYF.